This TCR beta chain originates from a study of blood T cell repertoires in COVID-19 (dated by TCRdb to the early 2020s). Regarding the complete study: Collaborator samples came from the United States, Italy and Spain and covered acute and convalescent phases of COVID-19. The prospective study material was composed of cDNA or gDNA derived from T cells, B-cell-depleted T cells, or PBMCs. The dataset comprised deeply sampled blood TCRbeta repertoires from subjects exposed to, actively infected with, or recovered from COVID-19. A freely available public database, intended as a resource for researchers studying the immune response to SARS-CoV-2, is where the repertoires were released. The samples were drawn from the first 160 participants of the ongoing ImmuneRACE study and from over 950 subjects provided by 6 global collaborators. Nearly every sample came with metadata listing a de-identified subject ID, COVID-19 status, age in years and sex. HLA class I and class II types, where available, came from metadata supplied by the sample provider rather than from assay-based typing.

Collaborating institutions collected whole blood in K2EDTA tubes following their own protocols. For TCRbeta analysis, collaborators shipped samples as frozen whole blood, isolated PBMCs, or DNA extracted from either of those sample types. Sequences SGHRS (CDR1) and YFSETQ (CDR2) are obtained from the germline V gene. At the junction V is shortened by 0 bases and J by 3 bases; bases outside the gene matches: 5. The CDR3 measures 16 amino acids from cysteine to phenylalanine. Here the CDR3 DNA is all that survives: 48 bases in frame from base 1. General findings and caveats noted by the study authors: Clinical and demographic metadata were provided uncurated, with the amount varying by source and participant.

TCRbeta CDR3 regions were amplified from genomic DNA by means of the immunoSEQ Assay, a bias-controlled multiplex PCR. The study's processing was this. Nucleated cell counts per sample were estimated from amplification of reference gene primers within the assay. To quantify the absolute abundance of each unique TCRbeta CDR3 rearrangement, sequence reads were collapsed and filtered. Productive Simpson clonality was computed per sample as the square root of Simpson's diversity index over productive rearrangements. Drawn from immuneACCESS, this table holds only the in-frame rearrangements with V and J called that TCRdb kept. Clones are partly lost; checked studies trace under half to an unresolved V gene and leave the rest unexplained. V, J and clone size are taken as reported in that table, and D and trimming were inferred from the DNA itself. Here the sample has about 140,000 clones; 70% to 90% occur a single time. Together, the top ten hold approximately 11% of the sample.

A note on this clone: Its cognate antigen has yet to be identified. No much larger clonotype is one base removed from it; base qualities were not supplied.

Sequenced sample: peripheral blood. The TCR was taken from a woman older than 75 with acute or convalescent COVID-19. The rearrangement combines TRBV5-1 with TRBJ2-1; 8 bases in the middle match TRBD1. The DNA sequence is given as TGCGCCAGCAGCTTGGAATTGACAGGGGTCTACAATGAGCAGTTCTTC. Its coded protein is CASSLELTGVYNEQFF.